This TCR beta chain was profiled in a study of cytomegalovirus exposure and HLA in healthy donors. The wider study: The roughly 120 validation repertoires matched the 666 first-cohort repertoires in platform, a later analysis reported. Overall study findings and caveats: The tendency of first-cohort TCR clusters to co-occur in the roughly 120 validation repertoires was identified by a subsequent analysis. Reportedly, cytomegalovirus status was diagnosed with high sensitivity and specificity.

Libraries were prepared by immunoSEQ multiplex PCR; TCRdb keeps only in-frame clonotypes and omits some of them. The sample shows fewer than 250,000 clones, roughly 80% of them seen only once. Germline V lookup: CDR1 MGHDK, CDR2 SYGVNS. The CDR3 consists of 16 residues. Trimming removed 5 bases from V and 5 bases from J, with 21 bases in between. While the first cohort had 600 to 800 subjects, the donors belonged to the separate validation cohort of over a hundred subjects. With regard to this clone: Its antigen is undetermined.

This receptor was identified in a woman aged 18-35 years in good health and CMV-seronegative. The V and J genes are TRBV25-1 and TRBJ1-2, with D perhaps matching TRBD1 (5 bases). Sequencing input: PBMCs. Here the CDR3 reads CASSPTGTALGYGYTF. The CDR3 coding sequence is TGTGCCAGCAGTCCGACCGGGACCGCACTGGGGTATGGCTACACCTTC.